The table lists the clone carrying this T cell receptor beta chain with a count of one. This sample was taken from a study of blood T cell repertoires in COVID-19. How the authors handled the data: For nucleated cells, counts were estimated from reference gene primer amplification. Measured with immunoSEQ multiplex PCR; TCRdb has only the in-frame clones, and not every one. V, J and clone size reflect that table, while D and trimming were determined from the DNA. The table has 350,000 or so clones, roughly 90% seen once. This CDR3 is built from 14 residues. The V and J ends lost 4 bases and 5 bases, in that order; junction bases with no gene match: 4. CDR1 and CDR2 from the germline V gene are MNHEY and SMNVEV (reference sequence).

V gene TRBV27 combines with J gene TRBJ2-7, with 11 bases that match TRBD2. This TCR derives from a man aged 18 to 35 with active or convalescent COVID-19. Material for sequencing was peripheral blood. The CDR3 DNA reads TGTGCCAGCAGTTCACCGGGACTAGCGGACGAGCAGTACTTC. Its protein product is CASSSPGLADEQYF.